These 11 T cell receptor beta chains were all obtained from the same sample, sequenced in a study of T cell changes during pregnancy in multiple sclerosis. Clones were sequenced by immunoSEQ multiplex PCR, and TCRdb holds only the in-frame ones, with some missing. The table includes about 60,000 clones, 80% to 95% detected once. The starting material was peripheral blood, obtained in the first trimester of pregnancy. Receptors were obtained from a female donor with multiple sclerosis, enrolled in a pregnancy study.

This rearrangement joins TRBV4-3 to TRBJ2-3, with 9 bases lining up with TRBD2. Germline V gives CDR1 LGHNA, CDR2 YSLEER. The CDR3 covers 16 residues. J lost 6 bases, V lost 0 bases, and 7 bases had no gene match. The CDR3 sequence is CASSQDPTSGPDTQYF. The CDR3, as DNA: TGCGCCAGCAGCCAAGATCCCACTAGCGGGCCGGATACGCAGTATTTT.

CDR3 bases: TGTGCCAGCAGCCACAGCCTCCTTTGGGCCTACGAGCAGTACTTC. The encoded protein is CASSHSLLWAYEQYF. The chain couples TRBV7-9 to TRBJ2-7, with D unclear. Trimming cost V 5 bases and J 2 bases, with 16 bases left between them. This CDR3 is 15 amino acids long. In germline, CDR1 is SEHNR, CDR2 FQNEAQ (reference sequence).

The chain has TRBV29-1 and TRBJ1-2; the D gene is possibly TRBD1 (5 bases). This CDR3 is 15 amino acids long. Trimming left V 4 bases short and J 4 bases short, with 19 bases between. Germline-derived CDR1 and CDR2 are SQVTM and ANQGSEA. The CDR3 sequence is CSVGVARAGSYGYTF. DNA of the CDR3: TGCAGCGTTGGGGTGGCTCGGGCAGGGTCCTATGGCTACACCTTC.

This clone was seen only once. The chain couples TRBV7-8 to TRBJ2-5; tentatively, D is TRBD1 (5 bases). V was pared by 5 bases and J by 4 bases, with 20 bases between. Germline V gene data show CDR1 as SGHVS and CDR2 as FQNEAQ. There are 16 residues in the CDR3. The CDR3 nucleotides are TGTGCCAGCAGCCCCGATAACTGGGGCCTTCGAGAGACCCAGTACTTC. Its protein product is CASSPDNWGLRETQYF.

The chain combines TRBV29-1 with TRBJ1-2; 12 nucleotides align to TRBD1. The CDR3 is made up of 13 amino acids. The V gene's germline CDR1 is SQVTM and CDR2 ANQGSEA. The junction had 5 bases not matched to a gene; V was cut back by 4 bases and J by 8 bases. The CDR3 nucleotides are TGCAGCGTTGCCGGGACAGGGGGCAAGGGCTACACCTTC. Amino acid sequence: CSVAGTGGKGYTF.

The chain has TRBV7-3 and TRBJ2-3, with a tentative D call TRBD1 (6 bases). Germline CDR1 reads SGHTA; CDR2 reads FQGTGA. The V end was cut by 5 bases, the J end by 5 bases, with 11 bases between. The CDR3 totals 13 residues. CDR3 sequence (DNA): TGTGCCAGCAGCAATCCAGGGGAAGATACGCAGTATTTT. It specifies CASSNPGEDTQYF.

V and J are TRBV29-1 and TRBJ1-1, with D unclear. V gave up 4 bases and J gave up 1 base, with 7 bases separating them. This CDR3 comprises 12 residues. Germline lookup yields CDR1 SQVTM and CDR2 ANQGSEA. The CDR3 bases are TGCAGCGTTGGACACTCGAACACTGAAGCTTTCTTT. Translation gives CSVGHSNTEAFF. Full variable domain (rest looked up from reference TRBV29-1 and TRBJ1-1): SAVISQKPSRDICQRGTSLTIQCQVDSQVTMMFWYRQQPGQSLTLIATANQGSEATYESGFVIDKFPISRPNLTFSTLTVSNMSPEDSSIYLCSVGHSNTEAFFGQGTRLTVV.

The chain employs TRBV30 and TRBJ2-5; the match to TRBD2 covers 7 bases. The V gene's germline CDR1 is GTSNPN and CDR2 SVGIG (reference sequence). The CDR3 runs to 15 residues. The V gene end was trimmed by 4 bases and the J gene end by 2 bases; junction bases not matched to a gene: 10. In DNA, the CDR3 is TGTGCCTGGACTCGCGGGGGTAGGTTACAAGAGACCCAGTACTTC. Residues: CAWTRGGRLQETQYF.

This chain connects TRBV9 to TRBJ2-1; TRBD2 matches at 8 bases. V trimming: 3 bases; J trimming: 5 bases; junction bases outside the gene matches: 7. Per germline, CDR1 SGDLS and CDR2 YYNGEE. The CDR3 is made up of 15 amino acids. CDR3 sequence (DNA): TGTGCCAGCAGCGCCACCAAAGCGGGGGACAATGAGCAGTTCTTC. Amino acids: CASSATKAGDNEQFF.

The chain has TRBV11-2 and TRBJ2-1; possibly TRBD1 for D (6 bases). Trimming pared 8 bases from V and 7 bases from J, leaving 15 bases between. The length of the CDR3 is 13 residues. CDR1 and CDR2 from the germline V gene are SGHAT and FQNNGV. The chain's CDR3 is CASGARGGNEQFF. The CDR3 DNA reads as TGTGCCAGCGGGGCCAGGGGTGGGAATGAGCAGTTCTTC.

The chain is built from TRBV7-8 and TRBJ1-3, with D hard to call. The CDR3 extends over 17 amino acids. Germline CDR1 and CDR2: SGHVS and FQNEAQ. V was shortened by 1 base and J by 0 bases, with 13 bases between the two germline ends. This CDR3 reads CASSLVLASYSGNTIYF. CDR3 DNA: TGTGCCAGCAGCTTAGTTCTGGCCAGTTACTCTGGAAACACCATATATTTT.